This TCR beta chain was captured by sequencing in a study of cytomegalovirus exposure and HLA in healthy donors. Study-level findings and limits: Reports indicated that the classifier achieved high specificity and sensitivity in diagnosing cytomegalovirus status. It was found in a later analysis that first-cohort TCR clusters tended to co-occur in the 120 validation repertoires. The study put 150 or so TCR beta chains on its list as cytomegalovirus-associated.

The CDR3 length is 15 residues. V lost 3 bases to trimming and J lost 3 bases; unmatched junction nucleotides: 1. From germline, CDR1 is SGHTA and CDR2 FQGTGA. The assay was immunoSEQ multiplex PCR, and TCRdb's table has in-frame clones only and misses some. Of around 150,000 clones listed, around four fifths are singletons. The donors belonged to the roughly 130-subject validation cohort, separate from the approximately 670-subject first cohort. Worth noting for this clone: Its antigen remains unknown.

This receptor was obtained from a man aged 30 to 39 in good health and CMV-seropositive. The specimen sequenced was PBMCs. The rearrangement uses TRBV7-3 and TRBJ1-6; 8 bases line up with TRBD1. CDR3 loop: CASSLTGDYNSPLHF. The CDR3, as DNA: TGTGCCAGCAGCTTGACAGGGGACTATAATTCACCCCTCCACTTT.